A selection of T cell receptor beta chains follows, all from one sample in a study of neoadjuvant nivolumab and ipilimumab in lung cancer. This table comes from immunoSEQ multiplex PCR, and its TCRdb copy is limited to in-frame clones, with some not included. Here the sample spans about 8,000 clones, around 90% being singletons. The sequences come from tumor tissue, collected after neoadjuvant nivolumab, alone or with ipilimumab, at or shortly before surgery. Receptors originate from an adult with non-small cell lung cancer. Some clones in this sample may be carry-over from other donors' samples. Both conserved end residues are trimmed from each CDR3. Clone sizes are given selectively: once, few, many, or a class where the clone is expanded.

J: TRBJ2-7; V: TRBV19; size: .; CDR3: ASSVTVARGYEQY
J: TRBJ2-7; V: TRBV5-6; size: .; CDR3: ASSFLLLAGAYEQY
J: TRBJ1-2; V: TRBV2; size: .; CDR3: ASSFRGLGYT
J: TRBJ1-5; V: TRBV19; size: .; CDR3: ASSINQAGLPYNQPQH
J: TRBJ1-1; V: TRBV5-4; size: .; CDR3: ASSKGGLNTEAF
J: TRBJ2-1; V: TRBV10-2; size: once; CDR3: ASSESRGRDEQF
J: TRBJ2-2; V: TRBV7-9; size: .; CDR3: ASSLSMNTGELF
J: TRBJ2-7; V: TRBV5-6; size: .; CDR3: ASSWVAGPGEQY
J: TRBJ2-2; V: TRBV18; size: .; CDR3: ASSPQTGELF
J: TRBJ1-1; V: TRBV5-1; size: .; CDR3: ASRETWGNTEAF
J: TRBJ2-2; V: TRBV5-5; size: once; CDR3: ASSLVAGETGELF
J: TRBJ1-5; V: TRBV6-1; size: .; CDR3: ASSEVVRESNQPQH
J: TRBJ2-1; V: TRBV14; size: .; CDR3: ASSRKTEQF
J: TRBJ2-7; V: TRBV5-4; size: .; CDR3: ASSFTGTGREQY
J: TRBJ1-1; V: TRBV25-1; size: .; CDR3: ASSESTAPGTEAF
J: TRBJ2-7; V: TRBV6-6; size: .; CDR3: ASSYSPSYEQY
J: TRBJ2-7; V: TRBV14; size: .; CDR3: ASSQAGGGPRNEQY
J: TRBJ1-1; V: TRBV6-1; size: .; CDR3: ASSFGDRNTEAF
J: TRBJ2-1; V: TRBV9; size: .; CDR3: ASSLLAGGYNEQF
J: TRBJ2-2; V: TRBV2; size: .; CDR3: ASVAQEYTGELF
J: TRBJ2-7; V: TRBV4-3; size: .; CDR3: ASSQEGRGAYEQY
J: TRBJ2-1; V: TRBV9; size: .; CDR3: ASSPRRLAGTGNEQF
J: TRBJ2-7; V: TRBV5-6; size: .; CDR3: ASSWLWGLDSYEQY
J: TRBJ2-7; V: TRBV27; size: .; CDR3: ASSFSARSDEQY
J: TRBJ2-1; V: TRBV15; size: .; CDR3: ATSGWDRNNEQF
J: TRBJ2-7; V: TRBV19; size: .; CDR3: ASRARDGYYEQY
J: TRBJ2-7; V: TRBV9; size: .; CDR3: ASSVVPGTGEQY
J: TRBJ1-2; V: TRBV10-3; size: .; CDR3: AISEPANYGYT
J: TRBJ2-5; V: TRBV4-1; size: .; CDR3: ASGNPGQGGRQETQY
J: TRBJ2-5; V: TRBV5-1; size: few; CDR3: ASSSGSMGETQY
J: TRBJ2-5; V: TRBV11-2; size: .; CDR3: ASSPGSNQETQY
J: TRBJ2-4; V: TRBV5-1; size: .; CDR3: ASSPRLAGGRTDIQY